Each of the 16 T cell receptor beta chains below was sequenced from the same sample in a study of blood T cell repertoires in COVID-19. Data came from immunoSEQ multiplex PCR; TCRdb stores just in-frame clones and leaves some out. Counted here are fewer than 140,000 clones, approximately 84% occurring once; the ten biggest clones make up 13% to 15%. Input material: peripheral blood. Receptor source: a woman in her fifties or sixties with acute or convalescent COVID-19.

This clone was seen more than once but under ten times. This chain joins TRBV11-2 and TRBJ2-1; 7 nucleotides match TRBD1. The CDR3 extends over 15 amino acids. The ends lost 4 bases at V and 2 bases at J; junction bases unmatched: 5. Germline V gene lookup returns CDR1 SGHAT and CDR2 FQNNGV. The CDR3 is CASSSGTEPYNEQFF. CDR3 DNA sequence: TGTGCCAGCAGCTCCGGGACAGAGCCCTACAATGAGCAGTTCTTC.

The chain employs TRBV4-1 and TRBJ1-1, with D possibly matching TRBD1 (5 bases). Germline values: CDR1 MGHRA, CDR2 YSYEKL. The CDR3 is 15 residues long. V lost 2 bases, J lost 2 bases, and 12 bases lay in between. CDR3: CASSQSKGFNTEAFF. In nucleotides, the CDR3 is TGCGCCAGCAGCCAATCGAAGGGGTTTAACACTGAAGCTTTCTTT.

This clone was seen a handful of times. The chain couples TRBV2 to TRBJ1-1; 9 bases align to TRBD1. The CDR3 is made up of 14 amino acids. The V and J ends lost 6 bases and 4 bases, in that order; junction bases with no gene match: 6. Germline V CDR1 and CDR2: SNHLY, FYNNEI. CDR3 protein: CASRDRTGVTEAFF. The CDR3 coding sequence is TGTGCCAGCAGAGATCGGACAGGGGTCACTGAAGCTTTCTTT.

This clone was found once. The chain carries TRBV19 and TRBJ1-6; no firm D call. Trimming shortened V by 6 bases and J by 2 bases, and 11 bases separated the two germline ends. The CDR3 covers 15 residues. CDR1 and CDR2 (germline): LNHDA, SQIVND (reference sequence). The CDR3 loop is CASRKGVAYNSPLHF. DNA of the CDR3: TGTGCCAGTAGGAAGGGAGTAGCCTATAATTCACCCCTCCACTTT. The entire variable domain, with the rest obtained from reference TRBV19 and TRBJ1-6, is as follows: DGGITQSPKYLFRKEGQNVTLSCEQNLNHDAMYWYRQDPGQGLRLIYYSQIVNDFQKGDIAEGYSVSREKKESFPLTVTSAQKNPTAFYLCASRKGVAYNSPLHFGNGTRLTVT.

The J gene is TRBJ1-1, the V gene TRBV29-1; TRBD1 matches at 7 bases. Losses at the gene ends were 5 bases for V and 1 base for J; bases not matched to a gene: 4. This CDR3 region has 13 residues. The germline V gene encodes CDR1 SQVTM and CDR2 ANQGSEA. CDR3 bases: TGCAGCGTTTCGGGACAGTCGAACACTGAAGCTTTCTTT. Translating gives CSVSGQSNTEAFF.

The rearrangement uses TRBV7-7 and TRBJ1-3; perhaps TRBD1 as D (6 bases). The CDR3 has 15 residues. Trimming cost V 5 bases and J 4 bases, with 15 bases left between them. Germline V lookup: CDR1 SSHAT, CDR2 FNYEAQ (reference sequence). The CDR3 reads CASSPDRVSGNTIYF. The CDR3 nucleotides are TGTGCCAGCAGCCCGGACAGAGTGTCCGGAAACACCATATATTTT.

This clone was counted between two and nine times. V is TRBV5-4 and J is TRBJ1-6, with 9 bases fitting TRBD1. This CDR3 contains 15 residues. CDR1 is SGHNT and CDR2 is YYREEE in the germline V gene (reference sequence). V lost 4 bases, J lost 9 bases, and 8 bases stayed unmatched. The CDR3 is CASSQGTGSSSPLHF. DNA of the CDR3: TGTGCCAGCAGCCAGGGGACAGGGAGTAGTTCACCCCTCCACTTT.

V and J are TRBV3-1 (or the pseudogene TRBV3-2) and TRBJ2-4; unclear D gene. The CDR3 is made up of 15 amino acids. V was clipped by 0 bases and J by 0 bases, with 6 bases between them. Germline V gene lookup returns CDR1 LGHDT and CDR2 YNNKEL (reference sequence). The CDR3 loop is CASSQDTLAKNIQYF. CDR3 coding DNA: TGTGCCAGCAGCCAAGATACTCTAGCCAAAAACATTCAGTACTTC.

The chain recombines TRBV7-2 with TRBJ2-1, with TRBD2 as a possible D gene (7 bases). Looked up from germline, CDR1 is SGHTA and CDR2 is FQGNSA. Trimming pared 5 bases from V and 3 bases from J, leaving 14 bases between. There are 15 residues in the CDR3. CDR3 DNA sequence: TGTGCCAGCAGCCCGGGGGGCGGGGGCTACAATGAGCAGTTCTTC. Translation gives CASSPGGGGYNEQFF. The full variable domain, its missing parts supplied by reference TRBV7-2 and TRBJ2-1, is GAGVSQSPSNKVTEKGKDVELRCDPISGHTALYWYRQSLGQGLEFLIYFQGNSAPDKSGLPSDRFSAERTGGSVSTLTIQRTQQEDSAVYLCASSPGGGGYNEQFFGPGTRLTVL.

There are a few counts of this clone. CDR3 sequence reads: CASSVGGGRVSYTF. CDR3 bases: TGTGCCAGCAGCGTAGGCGGGGGACGGGTCAGCTACACCTTC. V is TRBV9 and J is TRBJ1-2, with D possibly being TRBD1 (5 bases). The V end lost 0 bases, the J end lost 9 bases, and 15 bases lay between the germline ends. The V gene's germline CDR1 is SGDLS and CDR2 YYNGEE. CDR3 length equals 14 residues.

For this clone: A read error may produce the germline difference seen at one junction end. CDR3 DNA: TGTGCCAGCAGCCTAGCGGGAGGGCCTACGCAGTATTTT. Protein: CASSLAGGPTQYF. The rearrangement joins TRBV7-9 to TRBJ2-3, with 12 bases aligning to TRBD2. Germline CDR1 SEHNR, CDR2 FQNEAQ (reference sequence). The CDR3 runs to 13 residues.

The chain recombines TRBV3-1 (or the pseudogene TRBV3-2) with TRBJ2-7, with TRBD2 identical over 7 bases. The CDR3 totals 13 residues. J lost 2 bases, V lost 5 bases, and 3 bases had no gene match. Germline CDR1 and CDR2: LGHDT and YNNKEL (reference sequence). The CDR3 DNA reads TGTGCCAGCAGCACAGCGGGGCCCTACGAGCAGTACTTC. Translation gives CASSTAGPYEQYF.

The chain is built from TRBV18 and TRBJ1-4; no reliable D call. Germline V lookup: CDR1 KGHSH, CDR2 LQKENI. This CDR3 is 15 amino acids long. V was shortened by 6 bases and J by 0 bases, with 11 bases between the two germline ends. CDR3 sequence (DNA): TGTGCCAGCTCTCACGCGGATGCAACTAATGAAAAACTGTTTTTT. This sequence encodes CASSHADATNEKLFF.

The rearrangement joins TRBV5-1 to TRBJ2-5, with 10 positions matching TRBD2. J gave up 1 base and V 1 base, and 10 bases lay outside the gene matches. Germline CDR1 and CDR2: SGHRS and YFSETQ. The CDR3 consists of 18 residues. CDR3 DNA sequence: TGCGCCAGCAGCTTGTGGCTAGCGGGAGATGGGGGCCAAGAGACCCAGTACTTC. Translated, it gives CASSLWLAGDGGQETQYF.

The J gene is TRBJ2-5, the V gene TRBV5-4; TRBD2 matches at 15 bases. V dropped 4 bases and J dropped 6; count of bases not matched to a gene: 10. This CDR3 spans 17 amino acids. Germline loops: CDR1 SGHNT, CDR2 YYREEE (reference sequence). In DNA, the CDR3 is TGTGCCAGCAGCCAGGGAGGGACTAGCGGGGGGAGGAAGACCCAGTACTTC. Its translation is CASSQGGTSGGRKTQYF. The full variable domain, in which reference TRBV5-4 and TRBJ2-5 provide the parts outside the CDR3, is ETGVTQSPTHLIKTRGQQVTLRCSSQSGHNTVSWYQQALGQGPQFIFQYYREEENGRGNFPPRFSGLQFPNYSSELNVNALELDDSALYLCASSQGGTSGGRKTQYFGPGTRLLVL.

In nucleotides, the CDR3 is TGTGCCAGCAGCCCGGGGCGGGGGGTCGGTGGCTACACCTTC. It yields the protein CASSPGRGVGGYTF. The chain employs TRBV7-2 and TRBJ1-2; possibly TRBD1 for D (5 bases). Deletions cut 5 bases from V and 7 bases from J, with 17 bases between. CDR1 is SGHTA, CDR2 FQGNSA, per germline. This CDR3 has 14 residues. Looking up the rest from reference TRBV7-2 and TRBJ1-2 gives the full variable domain: GAGVSQSPSNKVTEKGKDVELRCDPISGHTALYWYRQSLGQGLEFLIYFQGNSAPDKSGLPSDRFSAERTGGSVSTLTIQRTQQEDSAVYLCASSPGRGVGGYTFGSGTRLTVV.